This T cell receptor beta chain was obtained from a study of blood T cell repertoires in COVID-19. In the original processing: Using reference gene primer amplification, nucleated cell counts were estimated. The assay was immunoSEQ multiplex PCR, and TCRdb's table has in-frame clones only and misses some. V, J and clone size are those of that table, while D and trimming were read from the DNA. The sample contains approximately 200,000 clones, approximately 81% of which appear only once. CDR3 length equals 13 residues. Germline V gives CDR1 MNHEY, CDR2 SVGAGI. With 0 bases removed from V and 5 bases from J, the gap between germline ends came to 7 bases.

The TCR originated in an elderly woman with acute or convalescent COVID-19. Sequencing was carried out using peripheral blood. This chain connects TRBV6-5 to TRBJ1-1; unclear D gene. The CDR3 nucleotides read TGTGCCAGCAGTTACTCATTGAGGACTGAAGCTTTCTTT. It encodes CASSYSLRTEAFF.